This T cell receptor beta chain was profiled in a study of persistence of HIV-infected CD4 T cells. Turning to the study itself: Blood samples, up to roughly 200 mL, came from multiple time points, except a couple of leukapheresis donors sampled once. Study results and caveats: Antigen-responding cells were enriched for degenerate expanded CDR3beta sequences. Bulk TCR data could not be restricted to HIV-1-infected CMV-responding cells.

Germline lookup yields CDR1 LGHDT and CDR2 YNNKEL (reference sequence). With V trimmed by 1 base and J by 2 bases, 4 bases remained unmatched. This CDR3 comprises 17 residues. This clone has a handful of counts. Antigen specificity is unknown. The immunoSEQ assay was version 4, run in survey mode. Produced via immunoSEQ multiplex PCR; TCRdb's table is partial and in-frame only. The data hold 15,000 to 20,000 clones, with approximately 80% observed a single time. Cells were stimulated with CMV-infected fibroblast lysates at about 9.4 ug/mL. Responding CD4+ T cells were sorted by upregulation of both CD40 ligand and CD69. PBMCs were depleted of CD8+ T cells before stimulation.

The clonotype comes from an adult man with HIV who was CMV-seropositive. Sample: CD4+ T cells sorted from PBMCs after approximately 18-hour stimulation, taken from a patient who received antiretroviral therapy. J is TRBJ1-4 and V is TRBV3-1 (or the pseudogene TRBV3-2); 10 positions match TRBD1. DNA for the CDR3: TGTGCCAGCAGCCAAGGGGACAGGGGATATACTAATGAAAAACTGTTTTTT. As protein: CASSQGDRGYTNEKLFF.